A selection of T cell receptor beta chains follows, all from one sample in a study of response to subunit inactivated influenza vaccine. TCRdb called the RT-PCR reads again in MiXCR, with one record for every CDR3 protein. The sample lists some 500,000 distinct CDR3 sequences, 16% occurring once. Sequencing used CD4+ T cells sorted from PBMCs, obtained roughly 24 months after vaccination. These TCRs come from a man between 50 and 69 years old who received an inactivated influenza vaccine. CDR3s include the opening cysteine and the closing phenylalanine or tryptophan. D genes are given only for firm matches. Rows give clone size only sometimes, using once, few, many, or a class for an expanded clone.

TRBV10-3,few,TRBD1,TRBJ2-7,TGTGCCACGAGCCGACAGGGGATAACCTACGAGCAGTACTTC,CATSRQGITYEQYF
TRBV20-1,NA,TRBD2,TRBJ2-5,TGCAGTGCTAGATCGCGACTAGCGGGAGAGACCCAGTACTTC,CSARSRLAGETQYF
TRBV5-6,many,NA,TRBJ2-1,TGTGCCAGCAGTTTGGAACTTAGGTACAATGAGCAGTTCTTC,CASSLELRYNEQFF
TRBV5-5,NA,NA,TRBJ2-5,TGTGCCAGCGGCCGTGGGAATCTGTGGGATAGTCAAGAGACCCAGTACTTC,CASGRGNLWDSQETQYF
TRBV20-1,NA,NA,TRBJ1-4,TGCAGTGCTCAAGGTCTGAATGAAAAACTGTTTTTT,CSAQGLNEKLFF
TRBV20-1,few,NA,TRBJ2-7,TGCAGTGCTAGAGTCAACTCCTACGAGCAGTACTTC,CSARVNSYEQYF
TRBV20-1,NA,NA,TRBJ2-6,TGCAGTGCTAGTGCTACCGGGACGCCTAACTCTGGGGCCAACGTCCTGACTTTC,CSASATGTPNSGANVLTF
TRBV7-9,many,NA,TRBJ2-7,TGTGCCAGCAGCTTCGGACAAGCCTACGAGCAGTACTTC,CASSFGQAYEQYF
TRBV15,few,TRBD1,TRBJ2-7,TGTGCCACCAGCAGGGACAGGGGATTCTACGAGCAGTACTTC,CATSRDRGFYEQYF
TRBV19,NA,NA,TRBJ1-1,TGTGCCAGTAGTACCGCCCACGTCGGCAACACTGAAGCTTTCTTT,CASSTAHVGNTEAFF
TRBV29-1,NA,TRBD1,TRBJ2-5,TGCAGCGTTGATCGTCGACAGGGGGACCAAGAGACCCAGTACTTC,CSVDRRQGDQETQYF
TRBV4-2,NA,NA,TRBJ2-7,TGTGCCAGCAGCCGAGAATGGGGGCTCTGGTACGAGCAGTACTTC,CASSREWGLWYEQYF
TRBV20-1,NA,NA,TRBJ2-7,TGCAGTGTAGGCGGGTACTCCTACGAGCAGTACTTC,CSVGGYSYEQYF
TRBV3-1,NA,TRBD1,TRBJ1-6,TGTGCCAGCAGCGCCCGGACAGGGGGTCATAATTCACCCCTCCACTTT,CASSARTGGHNSPLHF
TRBV10-3,NA,TRBD2,TRBJ2-1,TGTGCCATTTCCGGCGGGGGGTCCCCTGTAAGCTCCTACAATGAGCAGTTCTTC,CAISGGGSPVSSYNEQFF
TRBV5-1,many,TRBD1,TRBJ2-7,TGCGCCAGCAGCCCCGGACAGGGGTACTACGAGCAGTACTTC,CASSPGQGYYEQYF
TRBV14,few,NA,TRBJ2-3,TGTGCCAGCAGCCAAGTTTCGAGGTTAGATACGCAGTATTTT,CASSQVSRLDTQYF
TRBV29-1,few,NA,TRBJ1-1,TGCAGCGTTGCGGCACAAATGGGGACTGAAGCTTTCTTT,CSVAAQMGTEAFF
TRBV4-1,NA,TRBD2,TRBJ2-7,TGCGCCAGCAGCCAAGATAGAATCAGGGCTAGCGGGAGAGAGGTGACCTCCTACGAGCAGTACTTC,CASSQDRIRASGREVTSYEQYF
TRBV20-1,many,NA,TRBJ1-2,TGCAGTGCTCCCACCCGGGGGTTTAACTATGGCTACACCTTC,CSAPTRGFNYGYTF
TRBV7-9,NA,TRBD2,TRBJ2-4,TGTGCCAGCAGCTTAGGAACTAGCGGGAGTGCCAAAAACATTCAGTACTTC,CASSLGTSGSAKNIQYF
TRBV20-1,NA,TRBD1,TRBJ1-4,TGCAGTGCACCGCGGACAGGGGGCGTCAATGAAAAACTGTTTTTT,CSAPRTGGVNEKLFF
TRBV4-3,NA,NA,TRBJ2-1,TGCGCCAGCAGCCAAGATTACCAATCGCAGTTCTTC,CASSQDYQSQFF
TRBV27,few,NA,TRBJ2-2,TGTGCCAGCAGTTTATTTTCCCTTGAGGACACCGGGGAGCTGTTTTTT,CASSLFSLEDTGELFF
TRBV10-3,few,TRBD2,TRBJ2-5,TGTGCCATCAGAGGGACTAGTTTGTCCCCGGAGACCCAGTACTTC,CAIRGTSLSPETQYF
TRBV2,once,NA,TRBJ1-2,TGTGCCAGCAGTACGGGATTAGGAGGACCTGGCTACACCTTC,CASSTGLGGPGYTF
TRBV7-2,NA,NA,TRBJ2-3,TGTGCCAGCAGCCATAACCGCCCAAGGCAAGATACGCAGTATTTT,CASSHNRPRQDTQYF
TRBV28,NA,NA,TRBJ1-5,TGTGCCAGCAGGTACAGGAATAATCAGCCCCAGCATTTT,CASRYRNNQPQHF
TRBV7-9,few,TRBD1,TRBJ2-2,TGTGCCAGCAGCTTGGGACAGGTTTTTGTCGGGGAGCTGTTTTTT,CASSLGQVFVGELFF
TRBV12-3/TRBV12-4,few,NA,TRBJ2-7,TGTGCCAGCAGTACAGGGTACTCCCTTTACGAGCAGTACTTC,CASSTGYSLYEQYF
TRBV11-2,NA,TRBD1,TRBJ1-1,TGTGCCAGCAGCCCGGACAGGGCCACTGAAGCTTTCTTT,CASSPDRATEAFF
TRBV12-3/TRBV12-4,many,NA,TRBJ2-2,TGTGCCAGCAGTTTATTAAATGTCTGGGTACCGAACACCGGGGAGCTGTTTTTT,CASSLLNVWVPNTGELFF
TRBV29-1,NA,NA,TRBJ2-3,TGCAGCGTTGACAGGTCTGATACGCAGTATTTT,CSVDRSDTQYF
TRBV20-1,few,NA,TRBJ1-3,TGCAGTGCTAGAGAGTTTCAGGGGTTTGGAAACACCATATATTTT,CSAREFQGFGNTIYF
TRBV5-1,few,TRBD2,TRBJ2-5,TGCGCCAGCAGCTTGTCGGGAACTAGCGGTGGGAGGGAGACCCAGTACTTC,CASSLSGTSGGRETQYF
TRBV30,few,TRBD1,TRBJ2-1,TGTGCCTGGACCCGGGACAGGGGATACAATGAGCAGTTCTTC,CAWTRDRGYNEQFF
TRBV5-5,NA,NA,TRBJ2-7,TGTGCCAGCCAGACCCGGGACTCACCGCAGTACTTC,CASQTRDSPQYF